This TCR beta chain was retrieved from a study of shared T cell receptors in the human thymus. V was clipped by 5 bases and J by 9 bases; unmatched bases: 7. The V gene's germline CDR1 is MGHDK and CDR2 SYGVNS. CDR3 length: 16 residues. Generated by immunoSEQ multiplex PCR, the TCRdb table keeps only in-frame clones and is missing some. The profile covers 500,000 to 750,000 clones, with approximately 88% appearing a single time and approximately 0.01% taken by the ten largest. These sequences were also reported in another study, on human thymus T cells. From that second work: The donor group consisted of healthy Finnish infants who were having corrective surgery for congenital heart defects. Resected material from corrective heart surgery provided the thymus tissue analysed. An apparent bias in V and J gene usage was seen in thymic and blood repertoires. In unrelated individuals, thymic repertoires overlapped highly, according to related research.

The chain carries TRBV25-1 and TRBJ2-1; 16 bases align to TRBD2. The sample was thymocytes. The receptor was isolated from a boy under three years old with a congenital heart defect. The CDR3 DNA is TGTGCCAGCAGTAAGGGACTAGCGGGAGGGACCAGTGAGCAGTTCTTC. It encodes CASSKGLAGGTSEQFF.